This T cell receptor (beta chain) derives from a study of blood T cell repertoires in COVID-19. Background on the study: The United States, Italy and Spain supplied acute and convalescent COVID-19 samples. PBMCs, B-cell-depleted T cells, or T cells provided the cDNA or gDNA that made up the material.

In the source study's methods: Quantification of nucleated cells was approximated via reference gene primer amplification. The assay was immunoSEQ multiplex PCR, and TCRdb's table has in-frame clones only and misses some. That table is the source of V, J and clone size, and D and trimming were worked out from the DNA. This table holds approximately 77,000 clones, less than 85% found once. There are 15 residues in the CDR3. Germline CDR1 WSHSY, CDR2 SAAADI. J was trimmed by 4 bases and V by 10 bases; bases with no gene match: 9. This clonotype was sampled from a man aged 65 to 79 with active or convalescent COVID-19. The rearrangement uses TRBV10-2 and TRBJ2-1, with 11 positions matching TRBD2. The source material was peripheral blood. CDR3 coding DNA: TGCGCCACCCAATTCCTAGCGGGGGGTTACAATGAGCAGTTCTTC. Residues: CATQFLAGGYNEQFF.